Listed below are T cell receptor beta chains from one sample, sequenced in a study of cytomegalovirus exposure and HLA in healthy donors. Using immunoSEQ multiplex PCR, the repertoire was profiled, and TCRdb retains in-frame clones only, with some absent. This table holds approximately 160,000 clones, approximately 73% found once. The specimen sequenced was PBMCs. The source of these receptors is a man in his fifties or sixties in good health and CMV-seronegative. Both conserved end residues are trimmed from each CDR3. Each record gives: clone size, J gene, V gene, CDR3 protein. The size field is filled for only some rows; it gives once, few, many or a size class.

abundance: -; j_gene: TRBJ2-7; v_gene: TRBV5-6; CDR3aa: ASSFIAGGSYEQY
abundance: -; j_gene: TRBJ1-1; v_gene: TRBV19; CDR3aa: ASSPRGQGVNTEAF
abundance: -; j_gene: TRBJ2-7; v_gene: TRBV5-1; CDR3aa: ASSPSGEFSYEQY
abundance: -; j_gene: TRBJ1-2; v_gene: TRBV10-1; CDR3aa: ASSESTGGGYT
abundance: -; j_gene: TRBJ2-3; v_gene: TRBV7-2; CDR3aa: ATRLAGGPDTQY
abundance: -; j_gene: TRBJ1-2; v_gene: TRBV29-1; CDR3aa: SVEGSTEGRGGYT
abundance: -; j_gene: TRBJ1-3; v_gene: TRBV5-1; CDR3aa: ASSLEVGAGNTIY
abundance: -; j_gene: TRBJ2-5; v_gene: TRBV21-1; CDR3aa: ASSSRTSGGQETQY
abundance: -; j_gene: TRBJ2-1; v_gene: TRBV2; CDR3aa: ASSEAPYEQF
abundance: -; j_gene: TRBJ2-7; v_gene: TRBV19; CDR3aa: ASSTTADRGEQY
abundance: -; j_gene: TRBJ1-2; v_gene: TRBV5-4; CDR3aa: ASSLVAALDGYT
abundance: -; j_gene: TRBJ1-2; v_gene: TRBV27; CDR3aa: ASSPRGRTGVDGYT
abundance: -; j_gene: TRBJ2-7; v_gene: TRBV7-2; CDR3aa: ASSLEGDRGYEQY
abundance: -; j_gene: TRBJ2-7; v_gene: TRBV28; CDR3aa: ASTGQVTYEQY
abundance: -; j_gene: TRBJ2-7; v_gene: TRBV5-1; CDR3aa: ASSPQGSSYEQY
abundance: -; j_gene: TRBJ1-1; v_gene: TRBV9; CDR3aa: ASSVDGANTEAF
abundance: few; j_gene: TRBJ1-4; v_gene: TRBV6-5; CDR3aa: ASSFTMTGTNEKLF
abundance: -; j_gene: TRBJ1-6; v_gene: TRBV7-3; CDR3aa: ASSANRVSPLH
abundance: -; j_gene: TRBJ1-2; v_gene: TRBV19; CDR3aa: ASSFNRVRGYT
abundance: -; j_gene: TRBJ2-2; v_gene: TRBV6-5; CDR3aa: ASSRGGANTGELF
abundance: -; j_gene: TRBJ2-7; v_gene: TRBV6-5; CDR3aa: ASSRTGATYEQY
abundance: -; j_gene: TRBJ1-4; v_gene: TRBV18; CDR3aa: ASSPGSLNEKLF
abundance: -; j_gene: TRBJ2-2; v_gene: TRBV11-3; CDR3aa: ASSPGQNTGELF
abundance: -; j_gene: TRBJ2-7; v_gene: TRBV4-3; CDR3aa: ASSQEKAGQGSYEQY
abundance: -; j_gene: TRBJ1-1; v_gene: TRBV10-3; CDR3aa: ATAGAGNTEAF
abundance: -; j_gene: TRBJ2-2; v_gene: TRBV5-4; CDR3aa: ASSLEGRANTGELF
abundance: -; j_gene: TRBJ2-3; v_gene: TRBV19; CDR3aa: ASSIYRGLGKDTQY
abundance: -; j_gene: TRBJ1-1; v_gene: TRBV7-6; CDR3aa: ASSSDTNTEAF
abundance: -; j_gene: TRBJ1-1; v_gene: TRBV7-9; CDR3aa: ASSSGWTEAF
abundance: -; j_gene: TRBJ1-1; v_gene: TRBV5-4; CDR3aa: ASSLPKTGNTEAF
abundance: -; j_gene: TRBJ2-1; v_gene: TRBV5-1; CDR3aa: ASFRGGLADNEQF
abundance: -; j_gene: TRBJ1-2; v_gene: TRBV6-5; CDR3aa: ASSYRQGGGYT
abundance: once; j_gene: TRBJ1-1; v_gene: TRBV2; CDR3aa: ASSGRQVNTEAF
abundance: -; j_gene: TRBJ2-7; v_gene: TRBV19; CDR3aa: ASSINPGTYEQY
abundance: few; j_gene: TRBJ2-3; v_gene: TRBV13; CDR3aa: ASSFPSTDTQY
abundance: -; j_gene: TRBJ2-7; v_gene: TRBV15; CDR3aa: ATSRRGQGSYEQY
abundance: -; j_gene: TRBJ2-2; v_gene: TRBV6-6; CDR3aa: ASSDPGGPNTGELF
abundance: -; j_gene: TRBJ2-2; v_gene: TRBV6-1; CDR3aa: ASSEKSRLAGLDGELF
abundance: -; j_gene: TRBJ1-6; v_gene: TRBV28; CDR3aa: ASSLGTAFGSPLH
abundance: -; j_gene: TRBJ2-3; v_gene: TRBV7-6; CDR3aa: ASSQPQGTDTQY
abundance: once; j_gene: TRBJ1-5; v_gene: TRBV19; CDR3aa: ASSIEGRGPQPQH
abundance: -; j_gene: TRBJ2-1; v_gene: TRBV7-2; CDR3aa: ASSLGTSGGSEF
abundance: -; j_gene: TRBJ2-4; v_gene: TRBV19; CDR3aa: ASSLGGAAKNIQY
abundance: -; j_gene: TRBJ1-1; v_gene: TRBV29-1; CDR3aa: SSLMGKGTEAF
abundance: -; j_gene: TRBJ1-1; v_gene: TRBV19; CDR3aa: ASSLGGAYTEAF
abundance: -; j_gene: TRBJ1-1; v_gene: TRBV7-9; CDR3aa: ASSGRDRGGTEAF
abundance: -; j_gene: TRBJ2-7; v_gene: TRBV11-2; CDR3aa: ASSPIRRQGTYEQY
abundance: -; j_gene: TRBJ1-5; v_gene: TRBV6-5; CDR3aa: ASSYDRGNQPQH
abundance: -; j_gene: TRBJ2-1; v_gene: TRBV4-1; CDR3aa: ASSQAFGQGARGSYNEQF
abundance: -; j_gene: -; v_gene: TRBV5-8; CDR3aa: ASSSDGGSYEQY
abundance: once; j_gene: TRBJ2-3; v_gene: TRBV7-9; CDR3aa: ASSLARDRGSDTQY
abundance: -; j_gene: TRBJ2-3; v_gene: TRBV14; CDR3aa: ASSQDRWGTLAGGPLTDTQY
abundance: -; j_gene: TRBJ2-1; v_gene: TRBV19; CDR3aa: ASSMYPPRGGGKNREQF